These T cell receptor beta chains were read from a single sample in a study of blood T cell repertoires in COVID-19. Sequencing used immunoSEQ multiplex PCR; TCRdb keeps in-frame clones, though not all of them. This sample has about 100,000 clones, with around four fifths found just once. Input material: peripheral blood. These receptors were taken from a man over 45 with active or convalescent COVID-19. The CDR3 runs from the conserved cysteine through the conserved F or W. The order of the fields is CDR3 DNA, CDR3 protein, J gene, clone size, D gene, V gene. D genes are given only for firm matches. A row's size may be missing; if present it is once, few, many or a size class.

cdr3_nt: TGTGCCAGCAGCTTAACGTTAGGGGGCCACGGGGAGCTGTTTTTT; cdr3_aa: CASSLTLGGHGELFF; j_call: TRBJ2-2; clone_size: .; d_call: TRBD1; v_call: TRBV7-3
cdr3_nt: TGTGCCAGCCGGCCTAGCGGGACTGATGAGCAGTTCTTC; cdr3_aa: CASRPSGTDEQFF; j_call: TRBJ2-1; clone_size: .; d_call: TRBD2; v_call: TRBV2
cdr3_nt: TGTGCCATCAGTGAAGGACTAGCGGGAGTTCTTTACGAGCAGTACTTC; cdr3_aa: CAISEGLAGVLYEQYF; j_call: TRBJ2-7; clone_size: .; d_call: TRBD2; v_call: TRBV10-3
cdr3_nt: TGCGCCAGCAGCCAAGCGGGAGTGAACACTGAAGCTTTCTTT; cdr3_aa: CASSQAGVNTEAFF; j_call: TRBJ1-1; clone_size: once; d_call: .; v_call: TRBV4-1
cdr3_nt: TGTGCCAGCAGAAGGACTGGAAGCACAGATACGCAGTATTTT; cdr3_aa: CASRRTGSTDTQYF; j_call: TRBJ2-3; clone_size: .; d_call: .; v_call: TRBV6-6
cdr3_nt: TGTGCCAGCTCCTTCGGGTTAGCGGGAGAGGATTGGGTGACCCAGTACTTC; cdr3_aa: CASSFGLAGEDWVTQYF; j_call: TRBJ2-5; clone_size: .; d_call: TRBD2; v_call: TRBV2
cdr3_nt: TGTGCCAGCAGCCACGAACTAGCGGAGAGCTTCTCTGGGGCCAACGTCCTGACTTTC; cdr3_aa: CASSHELAESFSGANVLTF; j_call: TRBJ2-6; clone_size: .; d_call: TRBD2; v_call: TRBV4-2
cdr3_nt: TGCGCCAGCAGCTTAGGATTAGCGGGACCGGTCGGGGAGCTGTTTTTT; cdr3_aa: CASSLGLAGPVGELFF; j_call: TRBJ2-2; clone_size: .; d_call: TRBD2; v_call: TRBV5-1
cdr3_nt: TGTGCCAGCTCTCGGGGGGGTAGCACAGATACGCAGTATTTT; cdr3_aa: CASSRGGSTDTQYF; j_call: TRBJ2-3; clone_size: .; d_call: TRBD2; v_call: TRBV14
cdr3_nt: TGTGCCAGCAGCCAGGGCCAACCGCGCGAGCAGTACTTC; cdr3_aa: CASSQGQPREQYF; j_call: TRBJ2-7; clone_size: .; d_call: .; v_call: TRBV3-1/TRBV3-2
cdr3_nt: TGTGCCATCAGGGCCGGGACAGGAGGAAATCAGCCCCAGCATTTT; cdr3_aa: CAIRAGTGGNQPQHF; j_call: TRBJ1-5; clone_size: .; d_call: TRBD1; v_call: TRBV10-3
cdr3_nt: TGTGCCAGCAGTGTTGGACAGTCTGGAAACACCATATATTTT; cdr3_aa: CASSVGQSGNTIYF; j_call: TRBJ1-3; clone_size: .; d_call: .; v_call: TRBV28
cdr3_nt: TGTGCCAGTAGTATACAGGATTCCAAAAACATTCAGTACTTC; cdr3_aa: CASSIQDSKNIQYF; j_call: TRBJ2-4; clone_size: .; d_call: .; v_call: TRBV19
cdr3_nt: TGTGCCTGGAGCCGAAGGGGGCGGAATGAGCAGTTCTTC; cdr3_aa: CAWSRRGRNEQFF; j_call: TRBJ2-1; clone_size: .; d_call: TRBD1; v_call: TRBV30
cdr3_nt: TGCGCCAGCAGCTGGGAGTTGGGCTACACCTTC; cdr3_aa: CASSWELGYTF; j_call: TRBJ1-2; clone_size: .; d_call: .; v_call: TRBV5-1
cdr3_nt: TGTGCCAGCTCAGCGGGACAGGCGTCTAACTATGGCTACACCTTC; cdr3_aa: CASSAGQASNYGYTF; j_call: TRBJ1-2; clone_size: .; d_call: TRBD1; v_call: TRBV18
cdr3_nt: TGTGCCAGCAGCCGACGGAGCGGGAGTGGAGAGAACATTCAGTACTTC; cdr3_aa: CASSRRSGSGENIQYF; j_call: TRBJ2-4; clone_size: .; d_call: TRBD2; v_call: TRBV4-2
cdr3_nt: TGTGCCAGTAGTACGGACAGTTGGGGCGACTATGGCTACACCTTC; cdr3_aa: CASSTDSWGDYGYTF; j_call: TRBJ1-2; clone_size: medium-sized; d_call: .; v_call: TRBV19
cdr3_nt: TGTGCCAGCAGCCCAACAGGGGTGGATCAGCCCCAGCATTTT; cdr3_aa: CASSPTGVDQPQHF; j_call: TRBJ1-5; clone_size: .; d_call: TRBD1; v_call: TRBV28
cdr3_nt: TGTGCCAGCAGAGGAGGGAGAACTAATGAAAAACTGTTTTTT; cdr3_aa: CASRGGRTNEKLFF; j_call: TRBJ1-4; clone_size: .; d_call: .; v_call: TRBV2
cdr3_nt: TGTGCCAGCTCACCACCTCTCAGGGACAGGGGCGGGGGAGCTTTCTTT; cdr3_aa: CASSPPLRDRGGGAFF; j_call: TRBJ1-1; clone_size: .; d_call: TRBD1; v_call: TRBV18
cdr3_nt: TGTGCCAGCAGTGAGCCAGGGACCTACGAGCAGTACTTC; cdr3_aa: CASSEPGTYEQYF; j_call: TRBJ2-7; clone_size: .; d_call: .; v_call: TRBV6-1
cdr3_nt: TGTGCCAGCAGCCAGGACAGGGGGGAAAAACTGTTTTTT; cdr3_aa: CASSQDRGEKLFF; j_call: TRBJ1-4; clone_size: once; d_call: TRBD1; v_call: TRBV11-2
cdr3_nt: TGTGCCAGCAGCTTAATAACAGGAAACTATGGCTACACCTTC; cdr3_aa: CASSLITGNYGYTF; j_call: TRBJ1-2; clone_size: .; d_call: .; v_call: TRBV11-2
cdr3_nt: TGTGCCAGCAGTGATTTTTCCGGGACAGGGGAGGCTGGGGCCAACGTCCTGACTTTC; cdr3_aa: CASSDFSGTGEAGANVLTF; j_call: TRBJ2-6; clone_size: .; d_call: TRBD1; v_call: TRBV2
cdr3_nt: TGTGCCAGCAGCCGAACGACTAGCGGGAGGGCCATGCGCGAGCAGTACTTC; cdr3_aa: CASSRTTSGRAMREQYF; j_call: TRBJ2-7; clone_size: few; d_call: TRBD2; v_call: TRBV11-2
cdr3_nt: TGCGCCAGCAGCTTGAGTCTAGCGGGGGGCAATGAGCAGTTCTTC; cdr3_aa: CASSLSLAGGNEQFF; j_call: TRBJ2-1; clone_size: .; d_call: TRBD2; v_call: TRBV5-1
cdr3_nt: TGTGCCAGTAGTATCCGACAGGGGGGGACCGGGGAGCTGTTTTTT; cdr3_aa: CASSIRQGGTGELFF; j_call: TRBJ2-2; clone_size: .; d_call: TRBD1; v_call: TRBV19
cdr3_nt: TGCAGCGTTACGACAGGGACTAGCGGGAACTACGAGCAGTACTTC; cdr3_aa: CSVTTGTSGNYEQYF; j_call: TRBJ2-7; clone_size: .; d_call: TRBD2; v_call: TRBV29-1
cdr3_nt: TGTGCCATCAGTGACTCGGACAGGGGTTATCAGCCCCAGCATTTT; cdr3_aa: CAISDSDRGYQPQHF; j_call: TRBJ1-5; clone_size: many; d_call: TRBD1; v_call: TRBV10-3
cdr3_nt: TGTGCCTGGAGACTCCCGGACAGGGTTGACGATGGCTACACCTTC; cdr3_aa: CAWRLPDRVDDGYTF; j_call: TRBJ1-2; clone_size: .; d_call: TRBD1; v_call: TRBV30
cdr3_nt: TGTGCCAGCAGCTCCCCCTGGAACGGGGGCTCCTACGAGCAGTACTTC; cdr3_aa: CASSSPWNGGSYEQYF; j_call: TRBJ2-7; clone_size: .; d_call: .; v_call: TRBV5-4
cdr3_nt: TGCAGCGTTGACTTTGGACAGGTTGAAGCTTTCTTT; cdr3_aa: CSVDFGQVEAFF; j_call: TRBJ1-1; clone_size: .; d_call: TRBD1; v_call: TRBV29-1
cdr3_nt: TGTGCCAGCAGACCCCGTCGGGGAATCCCCGGGGAGCTGTTTTTT; cdr3_aa: CASRPRRGIPGELFF; j_call: TRBJ2-2; clone_size: .; d_call: .; v_call: TRBV7-2
cdr3_nt: TGTGCCAGCAGTTACTCTAGCGGGAGACTCGGCAATGAGCAGTTCTTC; cdr3_aa: CASSYSSGRLGNEQFF; j_call: TRBJ2-1; clone_size: .; d_call: TRBD2; v_call: TRBV6-5
cdr3_nt: TGTGCCAGCAGTGGGCGGGGGGGTATGAAAAACTATGGCTACACCTTC; cdr3_aa: CASSGRGGMKNYGYTF; j_call: TRBJ1-2; clone_size: .; d_call: .; v_call: TRBV27
cdr3_nt: TGTGCCACCAGTGACAGCGGGAGGTTTACAGATACGCAGTATTTT; cdr3_aa: CATSDSGRFTDTQYF; j_call: TRBJ2-3; clone_size: .; d_call: TRBD2; v_call: TRBV24-1
cdr3_nt: TGTGCCATCAGTGAGTCAGGAGCGGGGGGCACCGGGGAGCTGTTTTTT; cdr3_aa: CAISESGAGGTGELFF; j_call: TRBJ2-2; clone_size: .; d_call: TRBD2; v_call: TRBV10-3
cdr3_nt: TGTGCCAGCAGCCAGAGCAGGGGAGAGCAGTACTTC; cdr3_aa: CASSQSRGEQYF; j_call: TRBJ2-7; clone_size: .; d_call: .; v_call: TRBV3-1/TRBV3-2
cdr3_nt: TGTGCCAGCAGTTACCATAAGGGGGCCTCTGATGAAAAACTGTTTTTT; cdr3_aa: CASSYHKGASDEKLFF; j_call: TRBJ1-4; clone_size: .; d_call: TRBD1; v_call: TRBV28
cdr3_nt: TGTGCCAGCAGCGCAACGAACGCGATCTATTTC; cdr3_aa: CASSATNAIYF; j_call: TRBJ2-7; clone_size: .; d_call: .; v_call: TRBV27
cdr3_nt: TGTGCCAGTAGTATAGGTCCCGGGTCCGAGCAGTACTTC; cdr3_aa: CASSIGPGSEQYF; j_call: TRBJ2-7; clone_size: .; d_call: .; v_call: TRBV19
cdr3_nt: TGTGCCAGCAGCTTAGGCCGGGGGACCGGGGAGCTGTTTTTT; cdr3_aa: CASSLGRGTGELFF; j_call: TRBJ2-2; clone_size: .; d_call: .; v_call: TRBV11-3
cdr3_nt: TGTGCCAGCAATCGGGGTCGTGGGTATGGCACTGAAGCTTTCTTT; cdr3_aa: CASNRGRGYGTEAFF; j_call: TRBJ1-1; clone_size: once; d_call: .; v_call: TRBV25-1
cdr3_nt: TGTGCCAGCAGGTTATCTAGCGCCCCAGGGGAGCTGTTTTTT; cdr3_aa: CASRLSSAPGELFF; j_call: TRBJ2-2; clone_size: medium-sized; d_call: .; v_call: TRBV6-5
cdr3_nt: TGTGCCAGCAGCTTAGACAGGCGGAATGAGCAGTTCTTC; cdr3_aa: CASSLDRRNEQFF; j_call: TRBJ2-1; clone_size: .; d_call: .; v_call: TRBV7-6
cdr3_nt: TGTGCCAGCAGTTCCTTACCCGGGACAACTTACAATGAGCAGTTCTTC; cdr3_aa: CASSSLPGTTYNEQFF; j_call: TRBJ2-1; clone_size: .; d_call: .; v_call: TRBV6-6
cdr3_nt: TGTGCCAGCAGTTTACGCGACAGGGATAATTCACCCCTCCACTTT; cdr3_aa: CASSLRDRDNSPLHF; j_call: TRBJ1-6; clone_size: .; d_call: TRBD1; v_call: TRBV27
cdr3_nt: TGTGCCACCAGTGAAACGGGACAGGTCAAACTCGGGGAGCTGTTTTTT; cdr3_aa: CATSETGQVKLGELFF; j_call: TRBJ2-2; clone_size: .; d_call: TRBD1; v_call: TRBV24-1
cdr3_nt: TGTGCCACCAGTGATTCGGACAGGCCCAACTATGGCTACACCTTC; cdr3_aa: CATSDSDRPNYGYTF; j_call: TRBJ1-2; clone_size: .; d_call: TRBD1; v_call: TRBV24-1
cdr3_nt: TGTGCCAGTAGTATTCTTCCGACAGGGGCAGGAGACATTCAGTACTTC; cdr3_aa: CASSILPTGAGDIQYF; j_call: TRBJ2-4; clone_size: .; d_call: TRBD1; v_call: TRBV19
cdr3_nt: TGTGCTAGCAGCGCCGAACTAGCGGACACAGATACGCAGTATTTT; cdr3_aa: CASSAELADTDTQYF; j_call: TRBJ2-3; clone_size: few; d_call: TRBD2; v_call: TRBV7-7
cdr3_nt: TGTGCCAGCAGTAAGAAGGTGGGAGAAGCTGGCTACACCTTC; cdr3_aa: CASSKKVGEAGYTF; j_call: TRBJ1-2; clone_size: .; d_call: .; v_call: TRBV2
cdr3_nt: TGTGCCAGCAGCCAAGCGGGAGGTCTTGGGCAGTTCTTC; cdr3_aa: CASSQAGGLGQFF; j_call: TRBJ2-1; clone_size: .; d_call: TRBD2; v_call: TRBV3-1/TRBV3-2
cdr3_nt: TGTGCCAGCAGTTACTCGGGAGGGGTGCCCGAGCAGTACTTC; cdr3_aa: CASSYSGGVPEQYF; j_call: TRBJ2-7; clone_size: once; d_call: TRBD2; v_call: TRBV6-5
cdr3_nt: TGTGCCAGCAGCTCTCGGCTAGCGGGAGGGCCTGGTACGCAGTATTTT; cdr3_aa: CASSSRLAGGPGTQYF; j_call: TRBJ2-3; clone_size: .; d_call: TRBD2; v_call: TRBV5-4
cdr3_nt: TGTGCCAGCAGTACCAGATCGGGAGTCACAGATACGCAGTATTTT; cdr3_aa: CASSTRSGVTDTQYF; j_call: TRBJ2-3; clone_size: .; d_call: .; v_call: TRBV28
cdr3_nt: TGCGCCAGCAGCTGGTTGACAGGGGAGAAAACTGAAGCTTTCTTT; cdr3_aa: CASSWLTGEKTEAFF; j_call: TRBJ1-1; clone_size: .; d_call: TRBD1; v_call: TRBV5-1
cdr3_nt: TGTGCCAGCAGTGAGGAGAACACCTACGAGCAGTACTTC; cdr3_aa: CASSEENTYEQYF; j_call: TRBJ2-7; clone_size: .; d_call: .; v_call: TRBV6-1